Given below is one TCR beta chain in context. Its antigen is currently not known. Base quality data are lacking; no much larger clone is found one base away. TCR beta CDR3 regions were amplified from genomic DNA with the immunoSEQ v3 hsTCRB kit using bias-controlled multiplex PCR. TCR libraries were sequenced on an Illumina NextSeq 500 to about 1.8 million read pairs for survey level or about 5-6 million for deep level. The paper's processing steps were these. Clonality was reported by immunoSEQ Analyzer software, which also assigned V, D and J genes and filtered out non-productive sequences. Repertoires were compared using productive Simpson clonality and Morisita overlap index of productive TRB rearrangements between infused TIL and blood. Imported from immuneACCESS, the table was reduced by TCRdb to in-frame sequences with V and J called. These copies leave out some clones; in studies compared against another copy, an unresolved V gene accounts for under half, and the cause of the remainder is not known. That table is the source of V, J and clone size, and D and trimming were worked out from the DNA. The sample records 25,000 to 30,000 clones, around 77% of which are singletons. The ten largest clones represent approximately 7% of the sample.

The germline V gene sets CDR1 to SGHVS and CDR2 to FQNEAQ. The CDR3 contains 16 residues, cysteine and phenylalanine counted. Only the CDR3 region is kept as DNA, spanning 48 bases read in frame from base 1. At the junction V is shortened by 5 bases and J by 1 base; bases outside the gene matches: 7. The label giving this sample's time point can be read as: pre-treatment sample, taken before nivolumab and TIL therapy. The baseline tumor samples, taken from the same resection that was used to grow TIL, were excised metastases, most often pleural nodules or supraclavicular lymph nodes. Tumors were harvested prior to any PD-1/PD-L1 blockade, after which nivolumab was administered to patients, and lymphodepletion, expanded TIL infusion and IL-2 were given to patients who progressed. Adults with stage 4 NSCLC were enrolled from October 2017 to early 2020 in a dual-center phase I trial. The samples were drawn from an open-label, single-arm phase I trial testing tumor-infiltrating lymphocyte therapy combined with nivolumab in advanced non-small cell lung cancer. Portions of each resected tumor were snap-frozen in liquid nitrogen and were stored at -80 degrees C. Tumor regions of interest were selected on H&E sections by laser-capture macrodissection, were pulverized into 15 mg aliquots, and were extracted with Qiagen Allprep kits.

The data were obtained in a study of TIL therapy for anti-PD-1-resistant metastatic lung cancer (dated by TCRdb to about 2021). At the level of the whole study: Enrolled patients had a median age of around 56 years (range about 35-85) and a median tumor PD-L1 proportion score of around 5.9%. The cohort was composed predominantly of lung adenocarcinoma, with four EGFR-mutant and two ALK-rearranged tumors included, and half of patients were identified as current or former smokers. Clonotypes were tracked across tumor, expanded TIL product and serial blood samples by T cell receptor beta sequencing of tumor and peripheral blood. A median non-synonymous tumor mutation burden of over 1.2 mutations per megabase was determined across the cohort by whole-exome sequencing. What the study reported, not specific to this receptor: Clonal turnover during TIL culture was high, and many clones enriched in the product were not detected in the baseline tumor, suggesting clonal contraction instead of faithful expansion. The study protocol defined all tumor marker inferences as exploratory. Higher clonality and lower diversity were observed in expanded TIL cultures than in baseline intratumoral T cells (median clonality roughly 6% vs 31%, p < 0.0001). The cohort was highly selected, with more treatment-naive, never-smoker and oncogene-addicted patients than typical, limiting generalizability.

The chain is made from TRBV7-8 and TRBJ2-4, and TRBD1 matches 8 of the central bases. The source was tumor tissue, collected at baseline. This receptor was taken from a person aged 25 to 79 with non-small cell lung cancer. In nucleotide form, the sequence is TGTGCCAGCAGCCGGGACAGGCTTTCGGCCAAAAACATTCAGTACTTC. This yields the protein CASSRDRLSAKNIQYF.